The 12 T cell receptor beta chains given below trace back to one sample, sequenced in a study of blood T cell repertoires in COVID-19. Sequencing was performed with immunoSEQ multiplex PCR; in TCRdb, only in-frame clones are kept and a portion is missing. The table lists about 90,000 clones, 85% of them singletons. The sample comprised peripheral blood. Source of these receptors: a man aged 45-65 years with acute or convalescent COVID-19.

The CDR3 protein is CASSQDPSSGGLETQYF. DNA of the CDR3: TGTGCCAGCAGCCAAGATCCCTCTAGCGGGGGGCTAGAGACCCAGTACTTC. V is TRBV3-1 (or the pseudogene TRBV3-2) and J is TRBJ2-5; 11 positions match TRBD2. Looked up from germline, CDR1 is LGHDT and CDR2 is YNNKEL (reference sequence). The CDR3 is 17 residues long. V dropped 0 bases and J dropped 4; count of bases not matched to a gene: 7.

The chain links TRBV5-4 to TRBJ2-3; 8 bases line up with TRBD2. The length of the CDR3 is 15 residues. Trimming cost V 3 bases and J 0 bases; bases outside gene matches: 3. Germline V gene data show CDR1 as SGHNT and CDR2 as YYREEE (reference sequence). CDR3: CASSSAGGSTDTQYF. Here the CDR3 DNA reads TGTGCCAGCAGCTCCGCGGGGGGCAGCACAGATACGCAGTATTTT. Drawing the rest from reference TRBV5-4 and TRBJ2-3, the complete variable domain is ETGVTQSPTHLIKTRGQQVTLRCSSQSGHNTVSWYQQALGQGPQFIFQYYREEENGRGNFPPRFSGLQFPNYSSELNVNALELDDSALYLCASSSAGGSTDTQYFGPGTRLTVL.

The chain joins TRBV7-2 to TRBJ1-5, with 7 bases aligning to TRBD1. CDR1 SGHTA and CDR2 FQGNSA come from the germline V gene. V was pared by 5 bases and J by 3 bases, with 13 bases of the junction left unmatched. The CDR3 covers 17 residues. CDR3 amino acids: CASSPRPRTGANQPQHF. As DNA, the CDR3 is TGTGCCAGCAGCCCCAGGCCCCGGACAGGCGCCAATCAGCCCCAGCATTTT.

V gene TRBV2 combines with J gene TRBJ2-5; 14 bases are shared with TRBD2. The CDR3 consists of 18 residues. V gave up 6 bases and J gave up 2 bases; unmatched junction bases: 11. The V gene's germline CDR1 is SNHLY and CDR2 FYNNEI. The CDR3 protein is CASRETSGGAFGQETQYF. CDR3 bases: TGTGCCAGCAGGGAGACTAGCGGGGGGGCCTTTGGTCAAGAGACCCAGTACTTC.

This chain links TRBV7-2 with TRBJ2-3, with a weak D call TRBD1 (6 bases). V gave up 7 bases and J gave up 0 bases, with 17 bases separating them. Germline V gives CDR1 SGHTA, CDR2 FQGNSA. The CDR3 totals 16 residues. DNA for the CDR3: TGTGCCAGCATCCTCTCCGGGACACCGAGCACAGATACGCAGTATTTT. Its protein product is CASILSGTPSTDTQYF.

J is TRBJ2-7 and V is TRBV6-4; 8 bases match TRBD1. Germline loops: CDR1 MRHNA, CDR2 SNTAGT. The CDR3 spans 12 residues. The J segment lost 5 bases and the V segment lost 10 bases, leaving 7 bases of the junction unmatched. The CDR3 nucleotides are TGTGCCATCGGACAGGGTTGGGACGAGCAGTACTTC. Translated: CAIGQGWDEQYF.

The rearrangement links TRBV27 to TRBJ1-1, with 8 bases that match TRBD1. V trimming: 0 bases; J trimming: 5 bases; junction bases outside the gene matches: 5. The CDR3 totals 15 residues. Per the germline V gene, CDR1 is MNHEY and CDR2 is SMNVEV (reference sequence). CDR3 DNA: TGTGCCAGCAGTTTATCACAGGGGGTAGGGACTGAAGCTTTCTTT. Translation gives CASSLSQGVGTEAFF.

The rearrangement uses TRBV6-5 and TRBJ2-7, with TRBD1 as a possible D gene (5 bases). The ends were cut back, 2 bases at V and 1 base at J, with 12 bases in the middle. Germline CDR1 is MNHEY and CDR2 is SVGAGI. The CDR3 length is 15 residues. This chain's CDR3 is CASSYSSAGSYEQYF. Here the CDR3 DNA reads TGTGCCAGCAGTTACAGTTCCGCAGGGTCCTACGAGCAGTACTTC.

V gene TRBV28 combines with J gene TRBJ2-5; 10 bases align to TRBD1. The CDR3 has 14 amino acids. V dropped 6 bases and J dropped 7; count of bases not matched to a gene: 8. Germline V gene lookup returns CDR1 MDHEN and CDR2 SYDVKM. The CDR3 spells CASRGQGFQRTQYF. The DNA of the CDR3 is TGTGCCAGCAGGGGACAGGGGTTTCAGCGGACCCAGTACTTC.

The V call is TRBV9, the J call TRBJ2-1, with 10 bases lining up with TRBD2. Germline-derived CDR1 and CDR2 are SGDLS and YYNGEE. Unmatched junction bases numbered 6, after V lost 0 bases and J lost 6 bases. The CDR3 runs 16 residues. The CDR3 bases are TGTGCCAGCAGCGTAGTCCCTAGCGGGAGTTCCAATGAGCAGTTCTTC. This translates into CASSVVPSGSSNEQFF.

This sequence joins TRBV7-2 and TRBJ1-1, with D unclear. Deletions cut 1 base from V and 1 base from J, with 7 bases between. Germline V gene data show CDR1 as SGHTA and CDR2 as FQGNSA. The CDR3 loop spans 14 amino acids. The CDR3 coding sequence is TGTGCCAGCAGCTTAGGGGCCACGAACACTGAAGCTTTCTTT. This gives the protein CASSLGATNTEAFF.

The V and J genes are TRBV14 and TRBJ1-1; D unresolved. Trimming removed 1 base from V and 1 base from J, with 10 bases in between. Germline V gene data show CDR1 as SGHDN and CDR2 as FVKESK. The CDR3 is made up of 15 amino acids. CDR3 sequence reads: CASSQVLQANTEAFF. The CDR3 DNA sequence: TGTGCCAGCAGCCAAGTCTTGCAGGCGAACACTGAAGCTTTCTTT.